The 2 T cell receptor beta chains listed next were all sequenced from one sample in a study of CD8 T cells in Susac syndrome. RNA totalling roughly 0.45 to 1 ug underwent reverse transcription with random hexamers. TCRdb processed the immunoSEQ multiplex PCR reads anew with MiXCR; each CDR3 protein has one entry. The repertoire holds a few hundred thousand distinct CDR3 sequences, with approximately 92% as singletons. The sample consisted of CD4+ T cells from PBMCs. These receptors came from a human donor with multiple sclerosis.

The rearrangement links TRBV5-1 to TRBJ2-7; D uncertain. The ends were cut back, 6 bases at V and 3 bases at J, with 13 bases in the middle. Germline V lookup: CDR1 SGHRS, CDR2 YFSETQ. The CDR3 has 13 amino acids. The CDR3 nucleotides are TGCGCCAGCATGGCCCCTAGGGTCTACGAGCAGTACGTC. Its protein product is CASMAPRVYEQYV.

This clonotype was observed once. The V gene is TRBV2, the J gene TRBJ2-1, with 8 nucleotides matching TRBD1. The V and J ends lost 5 bases and 4 bases, in that order; junction bases with no gene match: 7. The V gene's germline CDR1 is SNHLY and CDR2 FYNNEI. The CDR3 contains 15 residues. This CDR3 is CASSPSGDRYNEQFF. The CDR3 bases are TGTGCCAGCAGTCCGAGTGGGGACAGGTACAATGAGCAGTTCTTC.